The clone carrying this TCR beta chain was seen just once. Germline V gene lookup returns CDR1 SGHDT and CDR2 YYEEEE. Trimming cost V 0 bases and J 0 bases, with 7 bases left between them. The CDR3 covers 15 residues. This sample is part of a study of blood T cell repertoires in COVID-19. In the study overall: The cDNA or gDNA used as material had been derived from T cells, B-cell-depleted T cells, or PBMCs.

Original analysis: Quantification of nucleated cells was approximated via reference gene primer amplification. Some clones are missing from TCRdb's copy, which holds only in-frame ones; the method was immunoSEQ multiplex PCR. V, J and clone size were drawn from that table, and D and trimming were deduced from the DNA. The sample comprises 240,000 or so clones, approximately 90% of which are singletons, and 0.95% to 1% rests with the top ten. Sequencing was done on a sample of peripheral blood. This TCR came from a woman in her 40s who had recovered from COVID-19. The chain employs TRBV5-6 and TRBJ1-3, with TRBD1 as a possible D gene (5 bases). CDR3: CASSLVGPSGNTIYF. CDR3 DNA sequence: TGTGCCAGCAGCTTGGTGGGGCCCTCTGGAAACACCATATATTTT.